This T cell receptor beta chain was captured in a study of blood T cell repertoires in COVID-19. At the level of the study: Collection of acute and convalescent COVID-19 samples took place in the United States, Italy and Spain. Sources were T cells, B-cell-depleted T cells, or PBMCs; the material itself was cDNA or gDNA.

Concerning this clone: Other DNA sequences in the sample encode the same CDR3.

Original methodology: Reference gene primer amplification gave estimated nucleated cell counts. The data were produced by immunoSEQ multiplex PCR, yet TCRdb's version contains in-frame clones alone and is incomplete. V and J calls and clone size are as listed in that table; D and trimming were resolved from the DNA. The table records about 300,000 clones, 65% to 85% of them present only once. Trimming cost V 3 bases and J 3 bases; bases outside gene matches: 3. The CDR3 length is 13 residues. Germline values: CDR1 GTSNPN, CDR2 SVGIG (reference sequence). The chain combines TRBV30 with TRBJ2-7, with 9 bases that match TRBD2. Specimen: peripheral blood. The sequence derives from a human donor with COVID-19, enrolled during active disease. The donor label of this sample is uncertain. CDR3 nucleotide sequence: TGTGCCTGGAGACTAGCGGGTGGCTACGAGCAGTACTTC. Translating it yields CAWRLAGGYEQYF.